These 25 T cell receptor beta chains were all obtained from the same sample, sequenced in a study of vaccination effects on CD4 cells after COVID-19. Antigen-specific CD4+ T cells were first expanded with viral peptide pools by the ViraFEST assay and only then sequenced. Subsequent to a culture period of approximately 11 days, CD4+ T cells were isolated. TCRdb keeps only in-frame clones here, not all; method: immunoSEQ multiplex PCR. The sample carries tens of thousands of clones, around 85% recorded once. No antigen has been identified for these receptors. The source was CD4+ T cells from PBMCs cultured with HCoV-229E spike peptides, collected before COVID-19 vaccination. All receptors come from a human donor who received a COVID-19 vaccine.

A few counts support this clone. V gene TRBV24-1 combines with J gene TRBJ2-2; D is undetermined. V lost 3 bases and J lost 5, with 12 bases in between. Germline V gene data show CDR1 as KGHDR and CDR2 as SFDVKD. The CDR3 loop spans 15 amino acids. CDR3 bases: TGTGCCACCAGTGATGACCTTCTTTGGACCGGGGAGCTGTTTTTT. It translates to CATSDDLLWTGELFF.

V is TRBV9 and J is TRBJ2-2; 8 bases align to TRBD1. CDR1 is SGDLS and CDR2 is YYNGEE in the germline V gene. The CDR3 is made up of 14 amino acids. Trimming took 7 bases from V and 0 from J; bases not matched to a gene: 2. CDR3 sequence reads: CASGDRSNTGELFF. The CDR3 nucleotides read TGTGCCAGCGGGGACAGGTCGAACACCGGGGAGCTGTTTTTT.

The CDR3: CASSPPVVDYGYTF. In DNA, the CDR3 is TGTGCCAGCTCACCCCCGGTAGTAGACTATGGCTACACCTTC. The chain recombines TRBV18 with TRBJ1-2; D unresolved. The CDR3 loop spans 14 amino acids. Deletions cut 3 bases from V and 3 bases from J, with 11 bases between. Germline assignment: CDR1 KGHSH and CDR2 LQKENI.

The chain joins TRBV27 to TRBJ1-1, with D perhaps matching TRBD1 (5 bases). V lost 3 bases to trimming and J lost 4 bases, with 24 bases between them. From germline, CDR1 is MNHEY and CDR2 SMNVEV (reference sequence). The CDR3 has 18 residues. The CDR3 region has the DNA TGTGCCAGCAGTTTGGGGCTTAGGCGCGGAAATGTTGGCACTGAAGCTTTCTTT. Translated: CASSLGLRRGNVGTEAFF.

The chain couples TRBV5-1 to TRBJ2-3; D not resolved. CDR1 and CDR2 (germline): SGHRS, YFSETQ. CDR3 length: 16 residues. Trimming took 1 base from V and 3 from J, leaving 15 bases between them. The CDR3 DNA reads as TGCGCCAGCAGCTTGAAAGAAGGTCCCGCGACAGATACGCAGTATTTT. Residues: CASSLKEGPATDTQYF.

The chain recombines TRBV20-1 with TRBJ2-1, with TRBD1 as a possible D gene (5 bases). V lost 3 bases and J 8 bases, leaving 17 bases between the germline ends. The CDR3 loop spans 14 amino acids. Looked up from germline, CDR1 is DFQATT and CDR2 is SNEGSKA (reference sequence). CDR3 residues: CSASRGASPHEQFF. The CDR3 nucleotides read TGCAGTGCTAGTCGTGGGGCCTCCCCACATGAGCAGTTCTTC.

This chain uses TRBV9 with TRBJ1-5; D is unresolved. Germline V gives CDR1 SGDLS, CDR2 YYNGEE. The ends were cut back, 2 bases at V and 0 bases at J, with 6 bases in the middle. CDR3 length: 14 residues. Here the CDR3 reads CASSVWDSNQPQHF. Written as DNA, the CDR3 is TGTGCCAGCAGCGTGTGGGATAGCAATCAGCCCCAGCATTTT.

The CDR3 DNA sequence: TGTGCCACCAGTGACGGGGGCGCCGCCTACAATGAGCAGTTCTTC. Translated: CATSDGGAAYNEQFF. The chain recombines TRBV24-1 with TRBJ2-1, with D perhaps matching TRBD1 or TRBD2 (6 bases each). The germline CDR1 and CDR2 sequences are KGHDR and SFDVKD. Between the trimmed V and J ends, which lost 4 bases and 2 bases, there was a span of 11 bases. The length of the CDR3 is 15 residues.

In this sample, this clone turned up a few times. V is TRBV18 and J is TRBJ2-7; D might be TRBD2 (6 bases). CDR1 KGHSH and CDR2 LQKENI come from the germline V gene. The CDR3 consists of 13 residues. V lost 3 bases and J lost 6, with 12 bases in between. Here the CDR3 reads CASSPSQGGEQYV. CDR3 nucleotide sequence: TGTGCCAGCTCACCCTCCCAGGGAGGCGAGCAGTACGTC.

This clone occurred once. The rearrangement joins TRBV5-1 to TRBJ1-1, with a tentative D call TRBD1 (5 bases). Trimming cost V 0 bases and J 1 base, with 10 bases left between them. Per germline, CDR1 SGHRS and CDR2 YFSETQ. This CDR3 is 15 amino acids long. The CDR3 DNA reads as TGCGCCAGCAGCTTGGAGGGGAAGGGGAACACTGAAGCTTTCTTT. Amino acid sequence: CASSLEGKGNTEAFF.

This clone was picked up a small number of times. The chain joins TRBV5-6 to TRBJ2-7, with 8 bases aligning to TRBD1. CDR3 length: 13 amino acids. The J segment lost 9 bases and the V segment lost 3 bases, leaving 8 bases of the junction unmatched. From germline, CDR1 is SGHDT and CDR2 YYEEEE. CDR3 sequence reads: CASSSADRAVQYV. Here the CDR3 DNA reads TGTGCCAGCAGCTCGGCGGACAGGGCTGTGCAGTACGTC.

The chain is built from TRBV4-1 and TRBJ2-5; D unresolved. V gave up 1 base and J gave up 4 bases, with 7 bases separating them. This CDR3 has 13 residues. The V gene's germline CDR1 is MGHRA and CDR2 YSYEKL. CDR3: CASSQGSGETQYF. The CDR3 DNA reads as TGCGCCAGCAGCCAAGGGTCTGGAGAGACCCAGTACTTC.

The chain links TRBV4-1 to TRBJ1-1; 11 positions match TRBD1. CDR3 length: 15 residues. CDR1 is MGHRA, CDR2 YSYEKL, per germline. Trimming removed 0 bases from V and 5 bases from J; junction bases left unmatched: 2. CDR3 loop: CASSQEGQGVTEAFF. The CDR3 coding sequence is TGCGCCAGCAGCCAAGAGGGACAGGGGGTGACTGAAGCTTTCTTT.

V and J are TRBV7-2 and TRBJ1-6, with D unclear. The germline CDR1 and CDR2 sequences are SGHTA and FQGNSA. This CDR3 region has 15 residues. Trimming cost V 1 base and J 7 bases, with 11 bases left between them. The CDR3 protein is CASSLGVGRNSPLHF. The CDR3 DNA sequence: TGTGCCAGCAGCTTAGGGGTAGGCAGGAATTCACCCCTCCACTTT.

The chain recombines TRBV18 with TRBJ2-5; D may be TRBD1 (5 bases). CDR1 and CDR2 (germline): KGHSH, LQKENI. The CDR3 has 18 amino acids. Trimming removed 0 bases at V and 4 bases at J, with 21 bases between. The DNA for the CDR3 is TGTGCCAGCTCACCACCGAGGAATTCGCAGGGAACAGGAGAGACCCAGTACTTC. Its protein product is CASSPPRNSQGTGETQYF.

The J gene is TRBJ2-5, the V gene TRBV7-8; a possible D gene is TRBD1 (6 bases). Per germline, CDR1 SGHVS and CDR2 FQNEAQ. V lost 0 bases to trimming and J lost 1 base, with 9 bases between them. The CDR3 has 15 residues. The CDR3 DNA reads as TGTGCCAGCAGCTTAGCACAGGGCGTCCAAGAGACCCAGTACTTC. As protein: CASSLAQGVQETQYF.

The chain uses TRBV16 and TRBJ1-4; D uncertain. This CDR3 region has 13 residues. V lost 4 bases, J lost 4 bases, and 7 bases lay in between. Germline V gene data show CDR1 as KGHSY and CDR2 as FQNENV. CDR3 loop: CASSRGSNEKLFF. In nucleotides, the CDR3 is TGTGCCAGCAGCCGAGGGAGTAATGAAAAACTGTTTTTT.

This chain joins TRBV15 and TRBJ2-5; D is unresolved. The V gene lost 1 base and the J gene lost 4 bases, with 4 bases spanning the gap. The CDR3 extends over 12 amino acids. The germline V gene has CDR1 LNHNV and CDR2 YYDKDF (reference sequence). The chain's CDR3 is CATSRVGETQYF. In nucleotides, the CDR3 is TGTGCCACCAGCAGAGTAGGAGAGACCCAGTACTTC.

This chain joins TRBV3-1 (or the pseudogene TRBV3-2) and TRBJ2-1; possibly TRBD2 for D (6 bases). The CDR3 has 15 residues. CDR1 is LGHDT and CDR2 is YNNKEL in the germline V gene (reference sequence). The germline V and J ends were trimmed by 2 bases and 4 bases, with 12 bases remaining between them. The CDR3 reads CASSQFAGRYNEQFF. DNA for the CDR3: TGTGCCAGCAGCCAATTTGCGGGGAGGTACAATGAGCAGTTCTTC.

V usage is TRBV3-1 (or the pseudogene TRBV3-2) and J usage is TRBJ1-4, with D perhaps matching TRBD1 (6 bases). The V end lost 5 bases, the J end lost 7 bases, and 17 bases lay between the germline ends. The length of the CDR3 is 15 residues. Germline V lookup: CDR1 LGHDT, CDR2 YNNKEL (reference sequence). The CDR3 DNA is TGTGCCAGCAGCGAAAGGACAGCCCTCACTGAAAAACTGTTTTTT. Translation gives CASSERTALTEKLFF.

The chain links TRBV6-2 or TRBV6-3 to TRBJ1-1; unclear D gene. Germline CDR1 MNHEY, CDR2 SVGEGT. V lost 0 bases and J lost 2, with 7 bases in between. This CDR3 comprises 14 residues. The CDR3 DNA is TGTGCCAGCAGTTACTCGTGGGGTAACACTGAAGCTTTCTTT. Protein sequence: CASSYSWGNTEAFF.

The chain employs TRBV6-5 and TRBJ1-2; TRBD1 matches at 9 bases. Germline trimming cut 4 bases from V and 6 bases from J; bases unmatched to any gene: 9. Germline V lookup: CDR1 MNHEY, CDR2 SVGAGI. CDR3 length equals 15 residues. As DNA, the CDR3 is TGTGCCAGCAGTTCCCCCGACAGGGGGGAAAATGGCTACACCTTC. This encodes CASSSPDRGENGYTF.

The chain links TRBV4-1 to TRBJ1-5; D is unclear. Trimming took 4 bases from V and 7 from J, leaving 14 bases between them. Germline CDR1 MGHRA, CDR2 YSYEKL. The CDR3 covers 14 residues. CDR3 sequence reads: CASSLTNMDQPQHF. In DNA form, the CDR3 reads TGCGCCAGCAGCCTTACGAATATGGACCAGCCCCAGCATTTT.

This rearrangement joins TRBV5-1 to TRBJ2-7; a weak D match, TRBD2 (7 bases). Trimming removed 4 bases at V and 7 bases at J, with 18 bases between. The CDR3 is 14 residues long. Germline assignment: CDR1 SGHRS and CDR2 YFSETQ. Here the CDR3 reads CASSVGGAGEEQYV. In DNA form, the CDR3 reads TGCGCCAGCAGCGTGGGGGGCGCGGGGGAGGAGCAGTACGTC.

This chain joins TRBV5-1 and TRBJ2-6; a possible D gene is TRBD1 (6 bases). V shed 0 bases and J shed 7 bases, with 11 bases lying between them. CDR1 is SGHRS and CDR2 is YFSETQ in the germline V gene. The CDR3 contains 15 residues. The CDR3: CASSLADSSANVLTF. The CDR3 DNA reads as TGCGCCAGCAGCTTGGCGGACAGTAGCGCCAACGTCCTGACTTTC.